The 18 T cell receptor beta chains below come from one sample, sequenced in a study of tumor-infiltrating lymphocytes in primary liver carcinoma. Researchers drew blood RNA from unsorted whole blood and extracted germline DNA as well. The authors made TCR beta cDNA from around 500 ng total RNA with a constant-region primer. For TCR beta, libraries were produced by three nested multiplex PCR rounds using slightly modified ARM-PCR. For roughly 11 cycles apiece, the opening two PCR rounds ran with TRBV1-TRBV30 forward primers and a C-beta reverse primer. TCRdb reanalysed the multiplex PCR reads using MiXCR and keeps one entry per CDR3 protein. The sample holds about 200,000 distinct CDR3 sequences, approximately 65% seen once. The material sequenced was peripheral blood. The origin of the receptors is an older woman with primary liver carcinoma and hepatitis B virus infection.

This clonotype was seen at least ten times. The chain is built from TRBV12-3 or TRBV12-4 and TRBJ2-5, with D maybe TRBD2 (6 bases). V lost 7 bases and J 0 bases, leaving 15 bases between the germline ends. The CDR3 has 15 residues. The CDR3 here is CASKGLVADQETQYF. CDR3 nucleotides: TGTGCCAGCAAAGGGTTAGTAGCGGACCAAGAGACCCAGTACTTC.

This clonotype was seen at least ten times. The CDR3 loop is CARTNPTRQYGYTF. CDR3 DNA sequence: TGTGCCCGAACCAACCCCACTCGGCAATATGGCTACACCTTC. This chain uses TRBV30 with TRBJ1-2; D remains ambiguous. V lost 8 bases, J lost 5 bases, and 21 bases lay in between. The CDR3 totals 14 residues. Per germline, CDR1 GTSNPN and CDR2 SVGIG (reference sequence).

As regards this clonotype: A read error is possible here, since a much larger clone lies one base away. The final CDR3 position lacks the conserved phenylalanine or tryptophan, pointing to a likely read error. The genes are TRBV12-3 or TRBV12-4 and TRBJ1-1, with D unclear. The CDR3 extends over 13 amino acids. Between the trimmed V and J ends, which lost 4 bases and 1 base, there was a span of 7 bases. The CDR3 spells CASSSTTNTEAFC. The CDR3 DNA sequence: TGTGCCAGCAGTTCCACCACGAACACTGAAGCTTTCTGT.

The chain joins TRBV30 to TRBJ2-3, with 9 bases lining up with TRBD2. V gave up 4 bases and J gave up 1 base; unmatched junction bases: 3. The CDR3 runs to 14 residues. The germline gives CDR1 GTSNPN, CDR2 SVGIG (reference sequence). Here the CDR3 DNA reads TGTGCCTGGAATAGACTAGCGGGCACAGATACGCAGTATTTT. This encodes CAWNRLAGTDTQYF.

CDR3 bases: TGTGCCAGCAGTTTTGATAGCGAGACCTACGAGCAGTACTTC. Protein product: CASSFDSETYEQYF. The genes are TRBV28 and TRBJ2-7; D may be TRBD2 (5 bases). This CDR3 has 14 residues. V was clipped by 3 bases and J by 2 bases, with 11 bases between them. In germline, CDR1 is MDHEN, CDR2 SYDVKM. The complete variable domain, with remaining parts taken from reference TRBV28 and TRBJ2-7, reads DVKVTQSSRYLVKRTGEKVFLECVQDMDHENMFWYRQDPGLGLRLIYFSYDVKMKEKGDIPEGYSVSREKKERFSLILESASTNQTSMYLCASSFDSETYEQYFGPGTRLTVT.

The gene calls are TRBV28 and TRBJ1-5; D remains unclear. Trimming left V 6 bases short and J 3 bases short, with 12 bases between. CDR1 and CDR2 (germline): MDHEN, SYDVKM. The CDR3 length is 14 residues. The CDR3 protein is CASSRDGPNQPQHF. Written as DNA, the CDR3 is TGTGCCAGCAGCCGTGACGGACCCAATCAGCCCCAGCATTTT.

V and J are TRBV5-1 and TRBJ2-1; 10 positions agree with TRBD1. Germline CDR1 SGHRS, CDR2 YFSETQ. CDR3 length: 16 residues. Trimming cost V 4 bases and J 7 bases; bases outside gene matches: 11. The CDR3 protein is CASSASVTGGYNEQFF. CDR3 bases: TGCGCCAGCAGCGCGAGCGTGACAGGGGGCTATAATGAGCAGTTCTTC.

Of note for this clonotype: The missing conserved phenylalanine or tryptophan at the end of this CDR3 makes a read error likely. The chain couples TRBV11-2 to TRBJ2-2; possibly TRBD2 for D (6 bases). From germline, CDR1 is SGHAT and CDR2 FQNNGV. The CDR3 is 16 amino acids. The CDR3 DNA reads TGTGCCAGCAGTCGTCGACTAGTGGAAAACATCGGGGAGCTGTTTTTG. Residues: CASSRRLVENIGELFL.

A remark on this clonotype: The junction and the germline gene differ at one end; a read error may be behind it. This chain links TRBV5-1 with TRBJ2-2; D gene ambiguous. The CDR3 totals 15 residues. Germline lookup yields CDR1 SGHRS and CDR2 YFSETQ. The CDR3 reads CASNLFGANTGELFF. The CDR3, as DNA: TGCGCCAGCAACTTGTTTGGAGCGAACACCGGTGAGCTGTTTTTT.

This chain joins TRBV11-2 and TRBJ1-2; D unclear. This CDR3 is built from 13 residues. Looked up from germline, CDR1 is SGHAT and CDR2 is FQNNGV. Trimming stripped 4 bases from V and 4 bases from J, with 10 bases between. CDR3: CASSSGSRYGYTF. The CDR3 DNA sequence: TGTGCCAGCAGCTCCGGGTCCCGCTATGGCTACACCTTC. Supplemented by reference TRBV11-2 and TRBJ1-2, the full variable domain reads EAGVAQSPRYKIIEKRQSVAFWCNPISGHATLYWYQQILGQGPKLLIQFQNNGVVDDSQLPKDRFSAERLKGVDSTLKIQPAKLEDSAVYLCASSSGSRYGYTFGSGTRLTVV.

Note on this clonotype: One end of the junction does not line up with germline, which may come from a read error. The chain employs TRBV14 and TRBJ2-7, with D hard to call. CDR3 length equals 13 residues. The V gene's germline CDR1 is SGHDN and CDR2 FVKESK. The CDR3 loop reads CSSSQVGGYEQYF. CDR3 coding DNA: TGTTCCAGCAGCCAAGTGGGCGGCTACGAGCAGTACTTC.

V and J are TRBV28 and TRBJ2-2; D not resolved. V lost 3 bases to trimming and J lost 5 bases, with 16 bases between them. The length of the CDR3 is 16 residues. Germline lookup yields CDR1 MDHEN and CDR2 SYDVKM. The CDR3 nucleotides are TGTGCCAGCAGTTTTAGGCCCGCCCCTGGGACCGGGGAGCTGTTTTTT. Its translation is CASSFRPAPGTGELFF. Complete variable domain (other parts from reference TRBV28 and TRBJ2-2): DVKVTQSSRYLVKRTGEKVFLECVQDMDHENMFWYRQDPGLGLRLIYFSYDVKMKEKGDIPEGYSVSREKKERFSLILESASTNQTSMYLCASSFRPAPGTGELFFGEGSRLTVL.

This clonotype was seen only once. The junction does not match germline at one end; this may be a read error. This chain links TRBV6-5 with TRBJ1-4; 8 nucleotides agree with TRBD1. Per germline, CDR1 MNHEY and CDR2 SVGAGI. This CDR3 is built from 14 residues. In nucleotides, the CDR3 is TGTGCCAGCAGTTATGACAGGGGTTATGAAAAACTGTCTTTT. Translation gives CASSYDRGYEKLSF.

Comments on this clonotype: One junction end does not reproduce the germline sequence, and a read error may be involved. The V call is TRBV11-2, the J call TRBJ2-2; D is perhaps TRBD2 (6 bases). The germline gives CDR1 SGHAT, CDR2 FQNNGV. The CDR3 has 14 residues. DNA for the CDR3: TGTGCCAGCAACAAAGGCGGGAACATCGGGGAGCTGTTTTTT. Translating gives CASNKGGNIGELFF.

This clonotype appeared a few times. The V and J genes are TRBV7-8 and TRBJ1-3; weak D call: TRBD1 (6 bases). Trimming pared 1 base from V and 8 bases from J, leaving 15 bases between. This CDR3 has 15 amino acids. Germline-derived CDR1 and CDR2 are SGHVS and FQNEAQ. The DNA for the CDR3 is TGTGCCAGCAGCTTAGGGGACACCCCAAGGGACACCATATATTTT. It yields the protein CASSLGDTPRDTIYF.

The J gene is TRBJ1-1, the V gene TRBV19; D not resolved. Per the germline V gene, CDR1 is LNHDA and CDR2 is SQIVND (reference sequence). The V end lost 9 bases, the J end lost 0 bases, and 20 bases lay between the germline ends. The CDR3 is made up of 16 amino acids. In DNA, the CDR3 is TGTGCCAGCAGTGCTCTCCCCTTAACATTGAACACTGAAGCTTTCTTT. Its translation: CASSALPLTLNTEAFF.

The rearrangement joins TRBV28 to TRBJ2-5, with TRBD1 matching 10 bases. The CDR3 length is 16 residues. J gave up 9 bases and V 9 bases, and 19 bases lay outside the gene matches. The V gene's germline CDR1 is MDHEN and CDR2 SYDVKM. The CDR3 sequence is CARSRDRGPPRASQYF. CDR3 nucleotide sequence: TGTGCCAGGAGTCGCGACAGGGGGCCCCCGCGGGCGTCCCAGTACTTC.

Concerning this clonotype: At one end, the junction sequence differs from germline, possibly due to a read error. As DNA, the CDR3 is TGTGCCGGCAGCCCCGGACAGGATACCTACGAGCACTACTTC. Protein: CAGSPGQDTYEHYF. The chain uses TRBV11-2 and TRBJ2-7; TRBD1 matches at 7 bases. Germline CDR1 and CDR2: SGHAT and FQNNGV. This CDR3 has 14 residues.